These 23 T cell receptor beta chains were all obtained from the same sample, sequenced in a study of spatial heterogeneity in lung cancer. Time point noted: sample taken at primary tumor resection. Unsorted samples of tumor, nontumor lung or frozen PBMC had their whole RNA sequenced. From the 5' RACE reads, TCRdb called clonotypes with MiXCR, one entry per CDR3 protein. Here the sample spans 26,000 or so distinct CDR3 sequences, around 9.2% being singletons. The source material was PBMCs, sampled at surgery. Receptors were obtained from a female donor with early-stage non-small cell lung cancer.

The J gene is TRBJ2-7, the V gene TRBV2; D not certain. CDR1 SNHLY and CDR2 FYNNEI come from the germline V gene. This CDR3 contains 12 residues. V dropped 2 bases and J dropped 4 bases, with 6 bases sitting between them. CDR3 sequence reads: CASSEFSYEQYF. CDR3 bases: TGTGCCAGCAGTGAATTTTCTTACGAGCAGTACTTC.

This clonotype was detected a few times. The V call is TRBV7-9, the J call TRBJ1-1; 7 nucleotides align to TRBD1. Germline trimming cut 5 bases from V and 6 bases from J; bases unmatched to any gene: 9. Germline V gene sequence: CDR1 SEHNR, CDR2 FQNEAQ (reference sequence). The CDR3 has 14 amino acids. CDR3 loop: CASSVPGQRPEAFF. As DNA, the CDR3 is TGTGCCAGCAGCGTTCCGGGACAGCGACCTGAAGCTTTCTTT.

This clonotype was seen repeatedly, ten times or more. V is TRBV5-5 and J is TRBJ2-2, with 13 bases fitting TRBD2. Per germline, CDR1 SGHKS and CDR2 YYEKEE (reference sequence). V trimming: 2 bases; J trimming: 6 bases; junction bases outside the gene matches: 7. This CDR3 region has 17 residues. CDR3 residues: CASSLGLAGVYAGELFF. The CDR3, as DNA: TGTGCCAGCAGCTTAGGACTAGCGGGAGTTTATGCCGGGGAGCTGTTTTTT.

This clonotype was seen ten or more times. The rearrangement joins TRBV19 to TRBJ1-5; 11 bases line up with TRBD1. This CDR3 has 15 amino acids. Germline assignment: CDR1 LNHDA and CDR2 SQIVND (reference sequence). Losses at the gene ends were 5 bases for V and 6 bases for J; bases not matched to a gene: 6. The CDR3 spells CASSPGQGAGQPQHF. CDR3 in DNA: TGTGCCAGTAGTCCTGGACAGGGGGCGGGTCAGCCCCAGCATTTT.

This clonotype was seen repeatedly, ten times or more. The chain joins TRBV19 to TRBJ1-5, with 8 positions matching TRBD1. V dropped 4 bases and J dropped 3; count of bases not matched to a gene: 5. The CDR3 has 15 amino acids. CDR1 and CDR2 from the germline V gene are LNHDA and SQIVND (reference sequence). The CDR3 loop reads CASSTGTGTNQPQHF. DNA of the CDR3: TGTGCCAGTAGTACCGGGACAGGCACCAATCAGCCCCAGCATTTT.

This clonotype is categorized as medium-sized (0.01 to 0.1%). The chain is built from TRBV29-1 and TRBJ1-1; D is unclear. CDR3 size: 11 residues. The V gene's germline CDR1 is SQVTM and CDR2 ANQGSEA. Trimming left V 3 bases short and J 5 bases short, with 7 bases between. CDR3 nucleotide sequence: TGCAGCGTTGATAGTCCGACTGAAGCTTTCTTT. Protein sequence: CSVDSPTEAFF.

This clonotype was detected ten times or more. J is TRBJ2-7 and V is TRBV2; D unclear. This CDR3 has 16 residues. Germline V gene sequence: CDR1 SNHLY, CDR2 FYNNEI. Trimming removed 1 base at V and 0 bases at J, with 13 bases between. The CDR3 bases are TGTGCCAGCAGTGAAGGTCACATAAACCTCTCCTACGAGCAGTACGTC. Translated, it gives CASSEGHINLSYEQYV.

The chain has TRBV25-1 and TRBJ2-7; D is undetermined. The V and J ends lost 5 bases and 4 bases respectively, with 6 bases between them. The CDR3 is made up of 11 amino acids. CDR1 is MGHDK, CDR2 SYGVNS, per germline. CDR3 sequence: CASSFLYEQYF. The CDR3 nucleotides are TGTGCCAGCAGTTTTCTTTACGAGCAGTACTTC.

This clonotype turned up a few times. V is TRBV12-3 or TRBV12-4 and J is TRBJ2-1; TRBD2 aligns across 12 bases. The CDR3 spans 17 residues. Unmatched junction bases numbered 7, after V lost 5 bases and J lost 2 bases. DNA of the CDR3: TGTGCCAGCAGTCCCAGTACTAGCGGGAGGACCTACAATGAGCAGTTCTTC. Protein product: CASSPSTSGRTYNEQFF.

The chain carries TRBV20-1 and TRBJ1-3; D is unclear. V gave up 5 bases and J gave up 0 bases, with 8 bases separating them. The CDR3 runs to 13 residues. Germline loops: CDR1 DFQATT, CDR2 SNEGSKA (reference sequence). DNA of the CDR3: TGCAGTGCTGGACTTATCTCTGGAAACACCATATATTTT. This translates into CSAGLISGNTIYF.

The V and J genes are TRBV30 and TRBJ1-4; 10 bases map to TRBD1. J lost 7 bases, V lost 3 bases, and 2 bases had no gene match. The CDR3 is 13 amino acids. CDR1 is GTSNPN and CDR2 is SVGIG in the germline V gene (reference sequence). CDR3 DNA sequence: TGTGCCTGGAGCGGGACAGGGGTTGAAAAACTGTTTTTT. As protein: CAWSGTGVEKLFF.

Ten or more counts support this clonotype. This chain uses TRBV10-3 with TRBJ2-3; no reliable D call. Germline V CDR1 and CDR2: ENHRY, SYGVKD. This CDR3 has 11 residues. Trimming pared 6 bases from V and 2 bases from J, leaving 3 bases between. The CDR3 region has the DNA TGTGCCATCAGGGTCACAGATACGCAGTATTTT. Translated, it gives CAIRVTDTQYF.

In its sample, this clonotype was seen many times. V usage is TRBV5-1 and J usage is TRBJ2-1, with a tentative D call TRBD2 (5 bases). Germline CDR1 is SGHRS and CDR2 is YFSETQ. V gave up 1 base and J gave up 3 bases, with 14 bases separating them. This CDR3 region has 16 residues. The CDR3 reads CASSLFSGIGYNEQFF. For the CDR3, the DNA is TGCGCCAGCAGCTTGTTTTCCGGGATAGGCTACAATGAGCAGTTCTTC.

This clonotype was picked up a small number of times. This chain links TRBV20-1 with TRBJ1-1; D is uncertain. Per the germline V gene, CDR1 is DFQATT and CDR2 is SNEGSKA (reference sequence). This CDR3 has 13 amino acids. The ends were cut back, 0 bases at V and 1 base at J, with 6 bases in the middle. CDR3 sequence (DNA): TGCAGTGCTAGAGATCTGGGGAACACTGAAGCTTTCTTT. Translating it yields CSARDLGNTEAFF.

This clonotype came up many times. This sequence joins TRBV18 and TRBJ2-4; 11 positions match TRBD1. The CDR3 has 18 residues. The V and J ends lost 2 bases and 8 bases, in that order; junction bases with no gene match: 14. Germline V gene data show CDR1 as KGHSH and CDR2 as LQKENI. The CDR3: CASSPSLQSGQGVYIQYF. DNA for the CDR3: TGTGCCAGCTCACCAAGTCTTCAGTCGGGACAGGGGGTATACATTCAGTACTTC.

This clonotype was seen at least ten times. The chain employs TRBV5-1 and TRBJ1-6, with unresolved D. In germline, CDR1 is SGHRS, CDR2 YFSETQ. The germline V and J ends were trimmed by 7 bases and 7 bases, with 12 bases remaining between them. CDR3 length: 13 residues. CDR3 in DNA: TGCGCCAGCCGACTATTCATGAATTCACCCCTCCACTTT. This translates into CASRLFMNSPLHF.

This clonotype appeared many times. The chain joins TRBV18 to TRBJ1-4, with 10 nucleotides matching TRBD1. With 3 bases clipped from V and 5 bases from J, the junction kept 6 bases outside the gene matches. CDR1 and CDR2 (germline): KGHSH, LQKENI. This CDR3 has 16 residues. The CDR3 region has the DNA TGTGCCAGCTCACCGTTGGCGGGACAGGGGAATGAAAAACTGTTTTTT. This gives the protein CASSPLAGQGNEKLFF.

The V call is TRBV6-1, the J call TRBJ2-2; D gene ambiguous. CDR1 MNHNS and CDR2 SASEGT come from the germline V gene. The CDR3 covers 14 residues. Trimming pared 2 bases from V and 0 bases from J, leaving 4 bases between. Here the CDR3 reads CASSELTNTGELFF. DNA for the CDR3: TGTGCCAGCAGTGAACTGACGAACACCGGGGAGCTGTTTTTT.

The genes are TRBV9 and TRBJ2-1; D remains unclear. There are 16 residues in the CDR3. Germline assignment: CDR1 SGDLS and CDR2 YYNGEE. Deletions cut 4 bases from V and 0 bases from J, with 14 bases between. The CDR3 DNA sequence: TGTGCCAGCAGCTCCCTTGAAGGTAGCTCCTACAATGAGCAGTTCTTC. Protein product: CASSSLEGSSYNEQFF.

This clonotype has only a few counts. The V gene is TRBV6-6, the J gene TRBJ1-4; D is perhaps TRBD1 (5 bases). Per the germline V gene, CDR1 is MNHNY and CDR2 is SVGAGI (reference sequence). V lost 2 bases and J lost 4, with 17 bases in between. The CDR3 is made up of 17 amino acids. The DNA for the CDR3 is TGTGCCAGCAGTTACCGTCAGGGCGCTAGTGATAATGAAAAACTGTTTTTT. Translation: CASSYRQGASDNEKLFF.

The genes are TRBV7-2 and TRBJ2-1; 13 bases fit TRBD2. With V trimmed by 5 bases and J by 6 bases, 4 bases remained unmatched. Germline V lookup: CDR1 SGHTA, CDR2 FQGNSA. The CDR3 spans 15 residues. The CDR3 DNA reads as TGTGCCAGCAGCCCACTAGCGGGAGGGCGCAATGAGCAGTTCTTC. The encoded protein is CASSPLAGGRNEQFF.

This clonotype was observed many times. The V gene is TRBV20-1, the J gene TRBJ2-2; 9 nucleotides agree with TRBD2. Germline lookup yields CDR1 DFQATT and CDR2 SNEGSKA (reference sequence). Trimming took 6 bases from V and 2 from J; bases not matched to a gene: 7. The CDR3 has 15 residues. CDR3 loop: CSAKGTSRNTGELFF. The CDR3 DNA reads TGCAGTGCCAAGGGGACTAGCCGAAACACCGGGGAGCTGTTTTTT.

This clonotype has at least ten counts. The DNA for the CDR3 is TGCGCCAGCGGCCTGACTAGCGGCACAGATACGCAGTATTTT. Translated, it gives CASGLTSGTDTQYF. The J gene is TRBJ2-3, the V gene TRBV10-2, with 8 bases that match TRBD2. The V and J ends lost 8 bases and 1 base, in that order; junction bases with no gene match: 5. This CDR3 is built from 14 residues. Per the germline V gene, CDR1 is WSHSY and CDR2 is SAAADI.